A selection of T cell receptor beta chains follows, all from one sample in a study of blood T cell repertoires in COVID-19. TCRdb's table, derived via immunoSEQ multiplex PCR, lists solely in-frame clones and lacks some. The sample lists under 60,000 clones, 90% seen once, with 3.1% in the top ten. Sequencing used peripheral blood. The receptors were sampled from a human donor in a cohort sampled during active COVID-19. Both conserved end residues are part of each CDR3. A D gene is named only where the DNA matches it firmly. Size tells how often a clone was seen (once, few, many) or the class of an expanded clone, and some rows leave it out.

CDR3nt: TGTGCCAGCAGGACATCGAACACCGGGGAGCTGTTTTTT
CDR3aa: CASRTSNTGELFF
d_gene: NA
abundance: NA
v_gene: TRBV6-4
j_gene: TRBJ2-2

CDR3nt: TGTGCCAGCAGTTACAGGGTTAGCGGGAGACAAGAGACCCAGTACTTC
CDR3aa: CASSYRVSGRQETQYF
d_gene: TRBD2
abundance: NA
v_gene: TRBV6-5
j_gene: TRBJ2-5

CDR3nt: TGTGCCAGCAGTGGAACGGGACAGGGGGCGAGTATAACTGAAGCTTTCTTT
CDR3aa: CASSGTGQGASITEAFF
d_gene: TRBD1
abundance: NA
v_gene: TRBV6-1
j_gene: TRBJ1-1

CDR3nt: TGCAGTGCTAGGGGGGCTAATGAGCAGTTCTTC
CDR3aa: CSARGANEQFF
d_gene: NA
abundance: NA
v_gene: TRBV20-1
j_gene: TRBJ2-1

CDR3nt: TGCGCCAGCAGGCGGGACAGGGGGTACGAGCAGTACTTC
CDR3aa: CASRRDRGYEQYF
d_gene: TRBD1
abundance: NA
v_gene: TRBV4-1
j_gene: TRBJ2-7

CDR3nt: TGTGCCAGCAGCTTAAGCACCTGGGCTCACACAGATACGCAGTATTTT
CDR3aa: CASSLSTWAHTDTQYF
d_gene: NA
abundance: NA
v_gene: TRBV7-9
j_gene: TRBJ2-3

CDR3nt: TGCGCCAGCAGTTATAGTATGAACACTGAAGCTTTCTTT
CDR3aa: CASSYSMNTEAFF
d_gene: NA
abundance: NA
v_gene: TRBV10-1
j_gene: TRBJ1-1

CDR3nt: TGTGCCAGCAGTTTGGACAGGTCCTACGAGCAGTACTTC
CDR3aa: CASSLDRSYEQYF
d_gene: TRBD1
abundance: NA
v_gene: TRBV12-3/TRBV12-4
j_gene: TRBJ2-7

CDR3nt: TGTGCCACCAGTGATAGCGGGAGAGGCTCCTACAATGAGCAGTTCTTC
CDR3aa: CATSDSGRGSYNEQFF
d_gene: TRBD2
abundance: NA
v_gene: TRBV24-1
j_gene: TRBJ2-1

CDR3nt: TGTGCCAGCAGCTTTGTCAGGGACACTGAAGCTTTCTTT
CDR3aa: CASSFVRDTEAFF
d_gene: NA
abundance: NA
v_gene: TRBV5-5
j_gene: TRBJ1-1

CDR3nt: TGTGCCAGCAGCCATAGACAGGCGCGTCTAGGGGGCAATGAGCAGTTCTTC
CDR3aa: CASSHRQARLGGNEQFF
d_gene: NA
abundance: NA
v_gene: TRBV28
j_gene: TRBJ2-1

CDR3nt: TGTGCCAGCAGCCAGACAGCGGGGGATACGCAGTATTTT
CDR3aa: CASSQTAGDTQYF
d_gene: TRBD2
abundance: NA
v_gene: TRBV5-6
j_gene: TRBJ2-3

CDR3nt: TGTGCCACCAGTGATTTGACTAGCGGGGCCTACGAGCAGTACTTC
CDR3aa: CATSDLTSGAYEQYF
d_gene: TRBD2
abundance: NA
v_gene: TRBV24-1
j_gene: TRBJ2-7

CDR3nt: TGCAGCGTCCGCAGGGGGAACGAGCAGTACTTC
CDR3aa: CSVRRGNEQYF
d_gene: TRBD1
abundance: NA
v_gene: TRBV29-1
j_gene: TRBJ2-7

CDR3nt: TGCGCCAGCAGCCAGGGGACTAGCGGAATATCCTCCTACAATGAGCAGTTCTTC
CDR3aa: CASSQGTSGISSYNEQFF
d_gene: TRBD2
abundance: NA
v_gene: TRBV4-1
j_gene: TRBJ2-1

CDR3nt: TGTGCCAGCAGCATGACAGGGGATCGGGAAAAACTGTTTTTT
CDR3aa: CASSMTGDREKLFF
d_gene: TRBD1
abundance: once
v_gene: TRBV7-2
j_gene: TRBJ1-4

CDR3nt: TGTGCCAGCAGCCAAGGAGCCTCCGGACAGGGGGTCGAGATAGGCACCGGGGAGCTGTTTTTT
CDR3aa: CASSQGASGQGVEIGTGELFF
d_gene: TRBD1
abundance: NA
v_gene: TRBV3-1/TRBV3-2
j_gene: TRBJ2-2

CDR3nt: TGTGCCACCAGCCCAGACAGGGTAAATGGGCAGACCCAGTACTTC
CDR3aa: CATSPDRVNGQTQYF
d_gene: TRBD1
abundance: NA
v_gene: TRBV15
j_gene: TRBJ2-5

CDR3nt: TGTGCCAGCAGCCAAGGAGAGGCGGGAGGGAGTGAGACCCAGTACTTC
CDR3aa: CASSQGEAGGSETQYF
d_gene: TRBD2
abundance: NA
v_gene: TRBV4-2
j_gene: TRBJ2-5

CDR3nt: TGTGCCAGCAGTTACTCATCGGGGGTTGGCTACGAGCAGTACTTC
CDR3aa: CASSYSSGVGYEQYF
d_gene: NA
abundance: NA
v_gene: TRBV6-6
j_gene: TRBJ2-7

CDR3nt: TGCAGCGTTGAAGAAGGACAGAGCTCCTACAATGAGCAGTTCTTC
CDR3aa: CSVEEGQSSYNEQFF
d_gene: NA
abundance: NA
v_gene: TRBV29-1
j_gene: TRBJ2-1

CDR3nt: TGCGCCAGCAGAACAGGGAGCTCTGGAAACACCATATATTTT
CDR3aa: CASRTGSSGNTIYF
d_gene: NA
abundance: NA
v_gene: TRBV5-1
j_gene: TRBJ1-3

CDR3nt: TGTGCCAGCAGTTTAGCTTGGGAGGGGTTAGAGCAGTACTTC
CDR3aa: CASSLAWEGLEQYF
d_gene: TRBD2
abundance: few
v_gene: TRBV28
j_gene: TRBJ2-7

CDR3nt: TGTGCCAGCAGCTTAGGGGTCGCGGAGGCCCGGGGTCAGCCCCAGCATTTT
CDR3aa: CASSLGVAEARGQPQHF
d_gene: NA
abundance: NA
v_gene: TRBV7-6
j_gene: TRBJ1-5

CDR3nt: TGCGCCAGCAGGGGGACAGGGGCGCAATCCTACGAGCAGTACTTC
CDR3aa: CASRGTGAQSYEQYF
d_gene: TRBD1
abundance: NA
v_gene: TRBV5-1
j_gene: TRBJ2-7

CDR3nt: TGTGCCAGCAGACTCATTCAGGGGGACATTCAGTACTTC
CDR3aa: CASRLIQGDIQYF
d_gene: TRBD1
abundance: NA
v_gene: TRBV27
j_gene: TRBJ2-4

CDR3nt: TGCGCCAGCAGCTTAAGGGCGGGAACAGGGGCGTCAGCCACAGATACGCAGTATTTT
CDR3aa: CASSLRAGTGASATDTQYF
d_gene: NA
abundance: NA
v_gene: TRBV5-1
j_gene: TRBJ2-3

CDR3nt: TGTGCCAGCAGCCCGCGACAGGGGATGTACGAGCAGTACTTC
CDR3aa: CASSPRQGMYEQYF
d_gene: TRBD1
abundance: once
v_gene: TRBV9
j_gene: TRBJ2-7

CDR3nt: TGTGCCAGCAGCTTAGTCGGTGAGGGATCGACCGGGGCCAACGTCCTGACTTTC
CDR3aa: CASSLVGEGSTGANVLTF
d_gene: NA
abundance: NA
v_gene: TRBV11-2
j_gene: TRBJ2-6

CDR3nt: TGTGCCAGCAGTTACGGCGGGAGCAGCGGGGAGCTGTTTTTT
CDR3aa: CASSYGGSSGELFF
d_gene: TRBD2
abundance: NA
v_gene: TRBV6-5
j_gene: TRBJ2-2

CDR3nt: TGTGCCAGCAGCGATGAGGGGACAGGGAACTATGGCTACACCTTC
CDR3aa: CASSDEGTGNYGYTF
d_gene: TRBD1
abundance: NA
v_gene: TRBV13
j_gene: TRBJ1-2

CDR3nt: TGCGCCAGCAGCTTGGACCAGGGGGCGTCTTATGGCTACACCTTC
CDR3aa: CASSLDQGASYGYTF
d_gene: TRBD1
abundance: NA
v_gene: TRBV5-1
j_gene: TRBJ1-2

CDR3nt: TGTGCCAGTAGTATCGCCAGGGCCACAGATACGCAGTATTTT
CDR3aa: CASSIARATDTQYF
d_gene: NA
abundance: NA
v_gene: TRBV19
j_gene: TRBJ2-3

CDR3nt: TGTGCCAGCAGCTCGGCGGGAGGTATATCCTACGAGCAGTACTTC
CDR3aa: CASSSAGGISYEQYF
d_gene: TRBD2
abundance: NA
v_gene: TRBV11-2
j_gene: TRBJ2-7

CDR3nt: TGTGCCAGCAGTGGGCAGGGCAATCAGCCCCAGCATTTT
CDR3aa: CASSGQGNQPQHF
d_gene: NA
abundance: once
v_gene: TRBV2
j_gene: TRBJ1-5

CDR3nt: TGCGCCAGCAGCTCCGCCCACGGCGGTACAACTAGCGGATCAAGTTACGAGCAGTACTTC
CDR3aa: CASSSAHGGTTSGSSYEQYF
d_gene: TRBD2
abundance: NA
v_gene: TRBV5-1
j_gene: TRBJ2-7

CDR3nt: TGTGCCACCAGCAGAGCAGGGCCCGACGAGCAGTACTTC
CDR3aa: CATSRAGPDEQYF
d_gene: NA
abundance: NA
v_gene: TRBV15
j_gene: TRBJ2-7

CDR3nt: TGTGCCAGCAGCGTAGGAGGGTACAGCACCGGGGAGCTGTTTTTT
CDR3aa: CASSVGGYSTGELFF
d_gene: NA
abundance: once
v_gene: TRBV9
j_gene: TRBJ2-2

CDR3nt: TGTGCCAGCAGCCTAGGGAGAACTAACTATGGCTACACCTTC
CDR3aa: CASSLGRTNYGYTF
d_gene: NA
abundance: once
v_gene: TRBV27
j_gene: TRBJ1-2

CDR3nt: TGTGCCAGCTTGGGGGGCTCTGGAAACACCATATATTTT
CDR3aa: CASLGGSGNTIYF
d_gene: NA
abundance: NA
v_gene: TRBV28
j_gene: TRBJ1-3

CDR3nt: TGTGCCAGCTCGACAGGGGGCATCTACGAGCAGTACTTC
CDR3aa: CASSTGGIYEQYF
d_gene: TRBD1
abundance: NA
v_gene: TRBV28
j_gene: TRBJ2-7